The 25 T cell receptor beta chains listed next were all sequenced from one sample in a study of blood T cell repertoires in COVID-19. TCRdb keeps only in-frame clones here, not all; method: immunoSEQ multiplex PCR. There are a few hundred thousand clones in the sample; approximately 85% occur only once, and approximately 7.6% lies in the top ten. Sequencing was done on a sample of peripheral blood. These TCRs come from a human donor in a cohort sampled during active COVID-19.

The genes are TRBV27 and TRBJ1-2; D is ambiguous. CDR1 and CDR2 (germline): MNHEY, SMNVEV (reference sequence). The ends were cut back, 3 bases at V and 2 bases at J, with 7 bases in the middle. This CDR3 is built from 13 residues. CDR3 sequence reads: CASSFSQNYGYTF. The CDR3 nucleotides read TGTGCCAGCAGTTTTTCGCAGAACTATGGCTACACCTTC.

The V call is TRBV4-1, the J call TRBJ2-5, with D perhaps matching TRBD2 (5 bases). Germline CDR1 is MGHRA and CDR2 is YSYEKL. The CDR3 length is 20 residues. The ends were cut back, 2 bases at V and 4 bases at J, with 29 bases in the middle. CDR3 nucleotides: TGCGCCAGCAGCCAATTTGTGCGGCGGTTAGGAGAGGGTATGGGAGAGACCCAGTACTTC. This encodes CASSQFVRRLGEGMGETQYF.

CDR3 nucleotides: TGTGCCAGCAGTAGTCGGGACAGGGGGCGGGAGCAGTACTTC. This encodes CASSSRDRGREQYF. This sequence joins TRBV6-5 and TRBJ2-7; 12 bases match TRBD1. The CDR3 spans 14 residues. Germline V CDR1 and CDR2: MNHEY, SVGAGI. The trim removed 5 bases at V and 7 bases at J, leaving 6 bases unmatched.

The chain employs TRBV6-6 and TRBJ1-5; D ambiguous. Trimming took 0 bases from V and 5 from J, leaving 14 bases between them. The CDR3 is 16 amino acids. Germline CDR1 MNHNY, CDR2 SVGAGI (reference sequence). The CDR3 reads CASSYSNRGEDQPQHF. The CDR3 DNA is TGTGCCAGCAGTTACTCGAATCGCGGGGAGGATCAGCCCCAGCATTTT.

The chain uses TRBV25-1 and TRBJ1-1, with 9 bases lining up with TRBD1. Germline lookup yields CDR1 MGHDK and CDR2 SYGVNS. V trimming: 11 bases; J trimming: 4 bases; junction bases outside the gene matches: 8. The CDR3 is 13 residues long. The CDR3 here is CAAIRQGGTEAFF. The CDR3 coding sequence is TGTGCCGCGATTAGACAGGGGGGCACTGAAGCTTTCTTT.

The V call is TRBV6-5, the J call TRBJ1-1; D might be TRBD1 (6 bases). V was trimmed by 9 bases and J by 7 bases, leaving 12 bases between them. There are 11 residues in the CDR3. The germline CDR1 and CDR2 sequences are MNHEY and SVGAGI. This CDR3 is CASTRGYEAFF. The CDR3 nucleotides read TGTGCCAGTACGAGGGGGTATGAAGCTTTCTTT.

V gene TRBV2 combines with J gene TRBJ2-5, with TRBD2 identical over 7 bases. This CDR3 contains 14 residues. The trim removed 7 bases at V and 2 bases at J, leaving 7 bases unmatched. CDR1 SNHLY and CDR2 FYNNEI come from the germline V gene. CDR3 bases: TGTGCCAGCAAGTGGGACTACCAACAAGAGACCCAGTACTTC. It encodes CASKWDYQQETQYF.

The gene calls are TRBV5-1 and TRBJ1-4; 8 bases agree with TRBD1. The CDR3 extends over 16 amino acids. In germline, CDR1 is SGHRS, CDR2 YFSETQ. V shed 4 bases and J 2 bases; nucleotides not matched to a gene: 7. The CDR3: CASSIKQGETNEKLFF. The CDR3 region has the DNA TGCGCCAGCAGCATTAAACAGGGGGAGACTAATGAAAAACTGTTTTTT.

The chain combines TRBV7-8 with TRBJ1-5; D is unresolved. The CDR3 extends over 15 amino acids. Germline loops: CDR1 SGHVS, CDR2 FQNEAQ. The V end was cut by 5 bases, the J end by 0 bases, with 11 bases between. The CDR3 protein is CASSLLSFSNQPQHF. The CDR3 bases are TGTGCCAGCAGCCTTCTTTCCTTTAGCAATCAGCCCCAGCATTTT.

This chain uses TRBV5-6 with TRBJ2-7, with TRBD2 identical over 8 bases. V dropped 4 bases and J dropped 7; count of bases not matched to a gene: 4. The CDR3 sequence is 12 residues long. From germline, CDR1 is SGHDT and CDR2 YYEEEE. The CDR3 here is CASSRLAGEQYF. In DNA, the CDR3 is TGTGCCAGCAGCAGATTAGCGGGGGAGCAGTACTTC.

The gene calls are TRBV5-1 and TRBJ2-4; D may be TRBD1 (6 bases). Trimming shortened V by 0 bases and J by 5 bases, and 12 bases separated the two germline ends. The CDR3 has 15 amino acids. Germline V lookup: CDR1 SGHRS, CDR2 YFSETQ. The CDR3 DNA sequence: TGCGCCAGCAGCTTGGTACCGGGACAACAAAACATTCAGTACTTC. This encodes CASSLVPGQQNIQYF.

This clone was picked up one time. The rearrangement uses TRBV6-5 and TRBJ2-1, with D perhaps matching TRBD1 (6 bases). Trimming took off 5 bases at V and 0 bases at J, with 11 bases between the two ends. The CDR3 has 15 residues. The germline V gene encodes CDR1 MNHEY and CDR2 SVGAGI. DNA of the CDR3: TGTGCCAGCAGTCGCACAGGGAGCTCCTACAATGAGCAGTTCTTC. Translating it yields CASSRTGSSYNEQFF.

This chain connects TRBV14 to TRBJ1-1; D is unresolved. This CDR3 is built from 15 residues. V was clipped by 2 bases and J by 8 bases, with 18 bases between them. CDR1 and CDR2 (germline): SGHDN, FVKESK. The CDR3 reads CASSQHTGGNGEAFF. The CDR3 nucleotides are TGTGCCAGCAGCCAACACACCGGAGGGAATGGGGAAGCTTTCTTT.

This clone has just a few counts. V gene TRBV6-5 combines with J gene TRBJ2-7; no firm D call. CDR3 length equals 16 residues. The germline CDR1 and CDR2 sequences are MNHEY and SVGAGI. The ends were cut back, 0 bases at V and 1 base at J, with 13 bases in the middle. The CDR3 nucleotides are TGTGCCAGCAGTTACTCGTCCGGGTTGGCTTCCTACGAGCAGTACTTC. Translated, it gives CASSYSSGLASYEQYF.

V usage is TRBV9 and J usage is TRBJ2-1, with a possible D match to TRBD1 (6 bases). Looked up from germline, CDR1 is SGDLS and CDR2 is YYNGEE. This CDR3 is 14 amino acids long. Between the trimmed V and J ends, which lost 0 bases and 5 bases, there was a span of 9 bases. In DNA, the CDR3 is TGTGCCAGCAGCGTAGGGGGACAAGACAATGAGCAGTTCTTC. This translates into CASSVGGQDNEQFF.

The chain joins TRBV18 to TRBJ2-3; D may be TRBD2 (6 bases). The CDR3 sequence is 16 residues long. Between the trimmed V and J ends, which lost 3 bases and 1 base, there was a span of 14 bases. The germline gives CDR1 KGHSH, CDR2 LQKENI. In DNA, the CDR3 is TGTGCCAGCTCACCTCCGCTGGGGGGTGGCACAGATACGCAGTATTTT. It is translated as CASSPPLGGGTDTQYF.

The J gene is TRBJ1-4, the V gene TRBV3-1 (or the pseudogene TRBV3-2); tentative D call: TRBD1 (6 bases). In germline, CDR1 is LGHDT, CDR2 YNNKEL (reference sequence). The V and J ends lost 5 bases and 0 bases respectively, with 19 bases between them. The CDR3 totals 18 residues. CDR3 sequence: CASSSEGTYTATNEKLFF. Written as DNA, the CDR3 is TGTGCCAGCAGCTCCGAGGGGACATACACTGCAACTAATGAAAAACTGTTTTTT.

The gene calls are TRBV25-1 and TRBJ1-3; D remains unclear. The V end lost 1 base, the J end lost 12 bases, and 7 bases lay between the germline ends. This CDR3 is built from 11 residues. The germline V gene encodes CDR1 MGHDK and CDR2 SYGVNS. The CDR3 sequence: CASSESGFIYF. In DNA form, the CDR3 reads TGTGCCAGCAGTGAATCCGGGTTCATATATTTT.

This sequence joins TRBV24-1 and TRBJ2-3; 9 bases line up with TRBD2. The length of the CDR3 is 19 residues. V shed 3 bases, J shed 4 bases, and the junction held 16 bases outside the gene matches. Germline V gene sequence: CDR1 KGHDR, CDR2 SFDVKD. CDR3: CATSDRPILAGEMSDTQYF. The CDR3 coding sequence is TGTGCCACCAGTGATCGCCCAATACTAGCGGGCGAAATGTCAGATACGCAGTATTTT.

The rearrangement uses TRBV29-1 and TRBJ2-7; 12 bases are shared with TRBD1. With V trimmed by 3 bases and J by 4 bases, 4 bases remained unmatched. In germline, CDR1 is SQVTM, CDR2 ANQGSEA. The CDR3 loop spans 14 amino acids. The CDR3 loop reads CSVEGTGGRYEQYF. In DNA form, the CDR3 reads TGCAGCGTTGAGGGGACAGGGGGCAGGTACGAGCAGTACTTC.

A single count supports this clone. The chain joins TRBV7-2 to TRBJ2-3; the match to TRBD2 covers 10 bases. The J segment lost 3 bases and the V segment lost 3 bases, leaving 9 bases of the junction unmatched. The length of the CDR3 is 17 residues. Germline V CDR1 and CDR2: SGHTA, FQGNSA. CDR3 loop: CASSFLVAGGQTDTQYF. CDR3 sequence (DNA): TGTGCCAGCAGCTTTTTGGTAGCGGGGGGCCAAACAGATACGCAGTATTTT.

This chain connects TRBV30 to TRBJ2-1; the D gene is possibly TRBD2 (5 bases). The length of the CDR3 is 12 residues. V gave up 4 bases and J gave up 9 bases, with 13 bases separating them. Germline loops: CDR1 GTSNPN, CDR2 SVGIG (reference sequence). The CDR3 here is CAWKALAGEQFF. CDR3 sequence (DNA): TGTGCCTGGAAGGCCCTAGCTGGTGAGCAGTTCTTC.

The chain joins TRBV10-3 to TRBJ2-1; TRBD2 aligns across 7 bases. This CDR3 spans 16 amino acids. Trimming cost V 6 bases and J 2 bases; bases outside gene matches: 10. Per germline, CDR1 ENHRY and CDR2 SYGVKD. CDR3 loop: CAISPGAGLAYNEQFF. CDR3 DNA sequence: TGTGCCATCAGCCCAGGAGCGGGGCTAGCCTACAATGAGCAGTTCTTC.

The V call is TRBV25-1, the J call TRBJ1-2; TRBD1 agrees at 8 bases. With V trimmed by 6 bases and J by 7 bases, 4 bases remained unmatched. This CDR3 has 12 residues. Germline V lookup: CDR1 MGHDK, CDR2 SYGVNS. The CDR3 is CASSRQGFGYTF. As DNA, the CDR3 is TGTGCCAGCAGCCGACAGGGGTTTGGCTACACCTTC.

The chain recombines TRBV6-1 with TRBJ1-1, with 8 bases fitting TRBD1. Germline lookup yields CDR1 MNHNS and CDR2 SASEGT. The CDR3 is 16 residues long. V was clipped by 4 bases and J by 12 bases; unmatched bases: 19. CDR3 sequence: CASSGLNTGQGTESFF. In nucleotides, the CDR3 is TGTGCCAGCAGTGGTCTCAACACTGGACAGGGAACGGAGTCTTTCTTT.